This TCR beta chain was profiled in a study of blood T cells in healthy people across ages. About this clonotype: The antigen remains unidentified.

General study points: Any changes in expanded clonotypes were possibly confounded, as donor CMV status remained unknown.

Trimming removed 3 bases from V and 11 bases from J, with 16 bases in between. The CDR3 is made up of 13 amino acids. Per germline, CDR1 SGDLS and CDR2 YYNGEE. Then a second PCR, running about 7 to 11 cycles, was carried out with a sample-barcoded 5' primer and a J-beta primer mix. TCRdb re-called the 5' RACE reads with MiXCR, one entry per CDR3 protein. Among some 850,000 distinct CDR3 sequences listed, roughly 24% were seen once. These data were likewise used in another study, on T cells of mothers and their children. As that study records: Reverse transcription into cDNA received all extracted RNA, at approximately 1.5 ug per 15 ul.

The sequence was collected from a boy aged 5-17 years in good health. The chain has TRBV9 and TRBJ2-3; perhaps TRBD2 as D (5 bases). Sequencing was performed on blood. CDR3 loop: CASSAIPGMEQYF. CDR3 DNA sequence: TGTGCCAGCAGCGCCATTCCGGGGATGGAGCAGTATTTT.